The clone carrying this T cell receptor (beta chain) was seen a few times. These data belong to a study of PD-1 and CTLA-4 blockade in melanoma. Trimming cost V 4 bases and J 0 bases; bases outside gene matches: 3. This CDR3 is built from 14 residues. Germline-derived CDR1 and CDR2 are MNHEY and SMNVEV (reference sequence). Using immunoSEQ multiplex PCR, the repertoire was profiled, and TCRdb retains in-frame clones only, with some absent. This sample has tens of thousands of clones, with 85% to 95% found just once. This sample comprised CD8+ T cells from peripheral blood, obtained from a patient given anti-PD-1 treatment. This sequence was found in a human donor with melanoma. The chain has TRBV27 and TRBJ2-7; 7 bases agree with TRBD2. The CDR3 DNA follows: TGTGCCAGCAGTTCTAGCGGCAGCTCCTACGAGCAGTACTTC. Its translation is CASSSSGSSYEQYF.